Listed here are 20 T cell receptor beta chains from one sample, sequenced in a study of blood T cell repertoires in COVID-19. Method: immunoSEQ multiplex PCR; TCRdb's copy keeps in-frame clones and lacks some. The sample holds roughly 250,000 clones, around 89% seen once. The sequencing input was peripheral blood. These receptors all come from a man younger than 40 with acute or convalescent COVID-19.

The chain couples TRBV2 to TRBJ1-6, with a possible D match to TRBD1 (5 bases). The germline V gene has CDR1 SNHLY and CDR2 FYNNEI. CDR3 size: 14 residues. Trimming took 6 bases from V and 6 from J, leaving 12 bases between them. CDR3 nucleotide sequence: TGTGCCAGCAGACCAGGACATTTTAATTCACCCCTCCACTTT. Translation: CASRPGHFNSPLHF.

On this clone itself: Other DNA sequences from this sample encode an identical CDR3 as well. J is TRBJ1-5 and V is TRBV19, with D maybe TRBD1 (5 bases). Germline V CDR1 and CDR2: LNHDA, SQIVND (reference sequence). Trimming pared 1 base from V and 2 bases from J, leaving 12 bases between. This CDR3 is built from 16 residues. DNA of the CDR3: TGTGCCAGTAGTATAGTCCAGGGCGCGGGCAATCAGCCCCAGCATTTT. Amino acid sequence: CASSIVQGAGNQPQHF.

The chain couples TRBV28 to TRBJ1-5, with D tentatively TRBD1 (5 bases). The V end was cut by 2 bases, the J end by 3 bases, with 11 bases between. The CDR3 length is 15 residues. Per germline, CDR1 MDHEN and CDR2 SYDVKM. DNA of the CDR3: TGTGCCAGCAGTTTACCTGAGGGACTCAATCAGCCCCAGCATTTT. Translation gives CASSLPEGLNQPQHF.

In this sample, this clone turned up once. The rearrangement links TRBV14 to TRBJ2-7, with D possibly TRBD2 on 5 matching bases. Trimming removed 0 bases at V and 6 bases at J, with 30 bases between. The CDR3 runs 20 residues. Germline CDR1 and CDR2: SGHDN and FVKESK. CDR3 bases: TGTGCCAGCAGCCAAGAGGAAAGATTGGGAGCATCTCGGCGGTTACGCGAGCAGTACTTC. This encodes CASSQEERLGASRRLREQYF.

V is TRBV6-5 and J is TRBJ2-1; 8 nucleotides line up with TRBD2. Germline loops: CDR1 MNHEY, CDR2 SVGAGI. This CDR3 spans 14 amino acids. Losses at the gene ends were 6 bases for V and 8 bases for J; bases not matched to a gene: 9. CDR3 protein: CASRSGSNLHEQFF. The CDR3 DNA sequence: TGTGCCAGCAGAAGCGGGAGTAACTTACATGAGCAGTTCTTC.

This sequence joins TRBV11-3 and TRBJ2-5; 9 positions match TRBD1. Germline V gene data show CDR1 as SGHNT and CDR2 as YENEEA. The CDR3 is 15 residues long. Trimming at V came to 3 bases and at J to 4 bases, leaving 6 bases not matched to a gene. This chain's CDR3 is CASSLEPGQGETQYF. CDR3 bases: TGTGCCAGCAGCTTGGAACCGGGACAGGGAGAGACCCAGTACTTC. The full variable domain, rest sourced from reference TRBV11-3 and TRBJ2-5, is EAGVVQSPRYKIIEKKQPVAFWCNPISGHNTLYWYLQNLGQGPELLIRYENEEAVDDSQLPKDRFSAERLKGVDSTLKIQPAELGDSAVYLCASSLEPGQGETQYFGPGTRLLVL.

The V gene is TRBV19, the J gene TRBJ1-5; TRBD1 might be the D (5 bases). CDR3 length equals 16 residues. In germline, CDR1 is LNHDA, CDR2 SQIVND (reference sequence). V dropped 1 base and J dropped 2 bases, with 12 bases sitting between them. CDR3 in amino acids: CASSIVRGWRNQPQHF. In DNA form, the CDR3 reads TGTGCCAGTAGTATAGTTAGGGGCTGGCGCAATCAGCCCCAGCATTTT.

The chain carries TRBV19 and TRBJ1-5; D is possibly TRBD1 (6 bases). Germline-derived CDR1 and CDR2 are LNHDA and SQIVND (reference sequence). V was clipped by 3 bases and J by 5 bases, with 11 bases between them. The CDR3 length is 14 residues. The CDR3 spells CASSISGAHQPQHF. The CDR3 bases are TGTGCCAGTAGTATCTCAGGGGCCCATCAGCCCCAGCATTTT.

The chain recombines TRBV19 with TRBJ2-2; 8 bases agree with TRBD2. Trimming took 10 bases from V and 2 from J; bases not matched to a gene: 6. The CDR3 is 14 residues long. The germline gives CDR1 LNHDA, CDR2 SQIVND (reference sequence). CDR3 amino acids: CAIRGGINTGELFF. CDR3 in DNA: TGTGCCATCCGGGGGGGTATTAACACCGGGGAGCTGTTTTTT.

The gene calls are TRBV10-2 and TRBJ1-2, with D uncertain. The V and J ends lost 3 bases and 5 bases respectively, with 13 bases between them. CDR1 and CDR2 from the germline V gene are WSHSY and SAAADI. This CDR3 has 14 amino acids. The CDR3 sequence: CASSEPGGNYGYTF. DNA of the CDR3: TGCGCCAGCAGTGAACCGGGTGGCAATTATGGCTACACCTTC.

This chain connects TRBV28 to TRBJ2-5, with TRBD2 matching 11 bases. This CDR3 contains 15 residues. Germline trimming cut 7 bases from V and 5 bases from J; bases unmatched to any gene: 9. Germline-derived CDR1 and CDR2 are MDHEN and SYDVKM. CDR3 in DNA: TGTGCCAGCAAGTCCCCTAGCGGGGGGAGTGAGACCCAGTACTTC. Translating gives CASKSPSGGSETQYF.

J is TRBJ1-5 and V is TRBV6-1; unclear D gene. Germline CDR1 is MNHNS and CDR2 is SASEGT. The CDR3 is made up of 14 amino acids. The V and J ends lost 2 bases and 6 bases respectively, with 11 bases between them. The CDR3 DNA reads TGTGCCAGCAGTGAAAGATTCGAGGGTCAGCCCCAGCATTTT. Translated, it gives CASSERFEGQPQHF.

This clone was detected once. The junction differs from germline at one of its ends, possibly a read error. The chain carries TRBV28 and TRBJ2-7; the match to TRBD2 covers 11 bases. The CDR3 spans 15 residues. From germline, CDR1 is MDHEN and CDR2 SYDVKM. The CDR3 is CASSRGTSGSYEQHF. CDR3 in DNA: TGTGCCAGCAGCCGGGGGACTAGCGGCTCCTACGAGCAGCACTTC.

The V gene is TRBV7-8, the J gene TRBJ1-2; no clear D. V was clipped by 2 bases and J by 3 bases, with 7 bases between them. The CDR3 has 13 residues. Per germline, CDR1 SGHVS and CDR2 FQNEAQ. CDR3 amino acids: CASSLSMDYGYTF. CDR3 DNA: TGTGCCAGCAGCTTATCTATGGACTATGGCTACACCTTC.

The V gene is TRBV5-1, the J gene TRBJ1-3; no reliable D call. Deletions cut 2 bases from V and 4 bases from J, with 19 bases between. CDR3 length: 17 residues. Germline V gene data show CDR1 as SGHRS and CDR2 as YFSETQ. The CDR3 sequence is CASSFGPMAESGNTIYF. The DNA for the CDR3 is TGCGCCAGCAGCTTTGGTCCGATGGCGGAATCGGGAAACACCATATATTTT.

This chain links TRBV4-1 with TRBJ2-7; 7 bases agree with TRBD1. The CDR3 contains 14 residues. The J segment lost 2 bases and the V segment lost 3 bases, leaving 4 bases of the junction unmatched. CDR1 MGHRA and CDR2 YSYEKL come from the germline V gene. CDR3 loop: CASSHGQETYEQYF. The CDR3 bases are TGCGCCAGCAGCCACGGACAGGAGACCTACGAGCAGTACTTC.

The chain is built from TRBV6-5 and TRBJ2-2; D not resolved. In germline, CDR1 is MNHEY, CDR2 SVGAGI. Trimming took off 0 bases at V and 4 bases at J, with 9 bases between the two ends. CDR3 size: 15 residues. The CDR3 region is CASSYSMLVTGELFF. The CDR3 DNA sequence: TGTGCCAGCAGTTACTCGATGTTAGTCACCGGGGAGCTGTTTTTT.

This clone occurred a few times. The gene calls are TRBV12-3 or TRBV12-4 and TRBJ1-5, with D unresolved. The CDR3 covers 13 residues. Trimming took off 2 bases at V and 5 bases at J, with 7 bases between the two ends. As DNA, the CDR3 is TGTGCCAGCAGTTTAACAGAACATCAGCCCCAGCATTTT. Protein sequence: CASSLTEHQPQHF.

The V call is TRBV10-3, the J call TRBJ2-2; D ambiguous. Trimming shortened V by 2 bases and J by 6 bases, and 13 bases separated the two germline ends. The CDR3 consists of 15 residues. The germline CDR1 and CDR2 sequences are ENHRY and SYGVKD. CDR3 sequence (DNA): TGTGCCATCAGTGAGGCTCATCTATCCCCCGGGGAGCTGTTTTTT. It yields the protein CAISEAHLSPGELFF.

This clone was detected once. V is TRBV5-1 and J is TRBJ2-7; 12 bases map to TRBD1. The CDR3 loop spans 16 amino acids. V lost 0 bases to trimming and J lost 5 bases; unmatched junction nucleotides: 6. The germline CDR1 and CDR2 sequences are SGHRS and YFSETQ. CDR3 sequence reads: CASSLARDRGHNEQYF. The CDR3 coding sequence is TGCGCCAGCAGCTTGGCCCGGGACAGGGGGCATAACGAGCAGTACTTC.